Below, 17 T cell receptor beta chains from the same sample are listed, as sequenced in a study of blood T cell repertoires in COVID-19 (TCRdb year 2020). Library generation was performed with the immunoSEQ multiplex PCR assay. Here the immuneACCESS table is served through TCRdb, limited to in-frame sequences with V and J called. Missing clones are a known gap in these copies; in checked studies unresolved V genes cover under half, and the rest lacks a known reason. This sample lists roughly 250,000 clones; over 80% were detected once. Approximately 2% of the sample is taken by the ten largest. The specimen sequenced was PBMCs or T cells enriched from blood (not recorded which). These receptors were collected from a woman aged 18-29 years who had recovered from COVID-19.

In its sample, this clone was seen once. The J gene is TRBJ2-4, the V gene TRBV24-1; 11 bases agree with TRBD1. The germline CDR1 and CDR2 sequences are KGHDR and SFDVKD. The CDR3 covers 15 residues. Losses at the gene ends were 4 bases for V and 6 bases for J; bases not matched to a gene: 4. The CDR3 coding sequence is TGTGCCACCAGTGACCCGGGACAGGGGGTAAACATTCAGTACTTC. Protein sequence: CATSDPGQGVNIQYF.

The chain couples TRBV7-9 to TRBJ1-1, with D unresolved. Trimming removed 6 bases from V and 5 bases from J, with 10 bases in between. The germline gives CDR1 SEHNR, CDR2 FQNEAQ (reference sequence). The CDR3 totals 12 residues. This CDR3 reads CASRREGTEAFF. CDR3 in DNA: TGTGCCAGCAGGAGGGAAGGGACTGAAGCTTTCTTT.

The chain joins TRBV20-1 to TRBJ1-1; D is perhaps TRBD1 (6 bases). V gave up 3 bases and J gave up 4 bases, with 18 bases separating them. The CDR3 is 15 amino acids. Germline V gene data show CDR1 as DFQATT and CDR2 as SNEGSKA (reference sequence). CDR3 sequence reads: CSASVAGRGGTEAFF. The CDR3 bases are TGCAGTGCTAGTGTTGCAGGGCGAGGGGGCACTGAAGCTTTCTTT.

This chain uses TRBV9 with TRBJ2-3; weak D call: TRBD2 (5 bases). The CDR3 contains 12 residues. Germline V CDR1 and CDR2: SGDLS, YYNGEE. V was shortened by 4 bases and J by 5 bases, with 8 bases between the two germline ends. The CDR3 is CASSPEGDTQYF. The CDR3, as DNA: TGTGCCAGCAGCCCAGAGGGAGATACGCAGTATTTT. The full variable domain, rest sourced from reference TRBV9 and TRBJ2-3, is DSGVTQTPKHLITATGQRVTLRCSPRSGDLSVYWYQQSLDQGLQFLIQYYNGEERAKGNILERFSAQQFPDLHSELNLSSLELGDSALYFCASSPEGDTQYFGPGTRLTVL.

In its sample, this clone was seen a few times. The chain links TRBV5-1 to TRBJ1-2; D remains unclear. V was cut by 3 bases and J by 4 bases, with 13 bases left in between. The germline CDR1 and CDR2 sequences are SGHRS and YFSETQ. CDR3 size: 14 residues. This CDR3 reads CASSSNLGVYGYTF. CDR3 bases: TGCGCCAGCAGCTCCAATCTTGGAGTCTATGGCTACACCTTC.

CDR3 sequence (DNA): TGTGCCAGCAGCAGCGGCGGCCAGCCTCTCGAGTGGAGCTCCTACGAGCAGTACTTC. Encoded protein: CASSSGGQPLEWSSYEQYF. The chain recombines TRBV21-1 with TRBJ2-7; TRBD2 is the table's D call, not checked against the DNA. TRBV21-1 counts as a pseudogene. CDR3 size: 19 residues.

In regard to this clone: The sample carries other DNA sequences with the same CDR3. This chain joins TRBV18 and TRBJ1-5, with 7 nucleotides matching TRBD1. V shed 3 bases and J 0 bases; nucleotides not matched to a gene: 2. The CDR3 sequence is 15 residues long. From germline, CDR1 is KGHSH and CDR2 LQKENI. The CDR3 DNA sequence: TGTGCCAGCTCACCGACAGGGTATAGCAATCAGCCCCAGCATTTT. It translates to CASSPTGYSNQPQHF.

This clone was counted between two and nine times. This sequence joins TRBV14 and TRBJ2-7; a weak D match, TRBD2 (6 bases). CDR1 is SGHDN, CDR2 FVKESK, per germline. The CDR3 has 17 residues. Trimming left V 1 base short and J 2 bases short, with 18 bases between. The CDR3 nucleotides read TGTGCCAGCAGCCAAGTGGGGGGAGAAGGCCGGACCTACGAGCAGTACTTC. Its translation is CASSQVGGEGRTYEQYF. Full variable domain (remainder filled in from reference TRBV14 and TRBJ2-7): EAGVTQFPSHSVIEKGQTVTLRCDPISGHDNLYWYRRVMGKEIKFLLHFVKESKQDESGMPNNRFLAERTGGTYSTLKVQPAELEDSGVYFCASSQVGGEGRTYEQYFGPGTRLTVT.

J is TRBJ2-7 and V is TRBV7-8; 12 bases fit TRBD2. Germline loops: CDR1 SGHVS, CDR2 FQNEAQ. This CDR3 is 18 amino acids long. With V trimmed by 5 bases and J by 4 bases, 15 bases remained unmatched. The CDR3 DNA sequence: TGTGCCAGCAGCCACCCGATGATACTAGCGGGGGGCGGATACGAGCAGTACTTC. This translates into CASSHPMILAGGGYEQYF. Filled out from reference TRBV7-8 and TRBJ2-7, the complete variable domain reads GAGVSQSPRYKVAKRGQDVALRCDPISGHVSLFWYQQALGQGPEFLTYFQNEAQLDKSGLPSDRFFAERPEGSVSTLKIQRTQQEDSAVYLCASSHPMILAGGGYEQYFGPGTRLTVT.

In this sample, this clone turned up once. CDR3 protein: CASSPQGGPYGYTF. CDR3 DNA: TGTGCCAGCAGCCCACAGGGTGGCCCCTATGGCTACACCTTC. The rearrangement joins TRBV14 to TRBJ1-2; possibly TRBD1 for D (6 bases). The CDR3 is 14 residues long. Per the germline V gene, CDR1 is SGHDN and CDR2 is FVKESK. V was clipped by 4 bases and J by 4 bases, with 13 bases between them.

CDR3 bases: TGTGCCAGCTCACCCTACTTAACTAGCGGGGAGAGGATGGGCATTCAGTACTTC. Translation gives CASSPYLTSGERMGIQYF. This chain joins TRBV18 and TRBJ2-4; TRBD2 agrees at 10 bases. Germline loops: CDR1 KGHSH, CDR2 LQKENI. The CDR3 loop spans 18 amino acids. Unmatched junction bases numbered 17, after V lost 3 bases and J lost 9 bases.

This chain uses TRBV14 with TRBJ2-1, with 11 bases identical to TRBD2. Losses at the gene ends were 2 bases for V and 4 bases for J; bases not matched to a gene: 4. Germline V gives CDR1 SGHDN, CDR2 FVKESK. There are 16 residues in the CDR3. The CDR3 reads CASSQRLAGGYNEQFF. As DNA, the CDR3 is TGTGCCAGCAGCCAAAGGCTAGCGGGGGGTTACAATGAGCAGTTCTTC.

The chain links TRBV6-5 to TRBJ2-3, with D perhaps matching TRBD2 (5 bases). The length of the CDR3 is 16 residues. Trimming took off 4 bases at V and 0 bases at J, with 14 bases between the two ends. Germline CDR1 reads MNHEY; CDR2 reads SVGAGI. The CDR3 loop reads CASSSGLDRSTDTQYF. The CDR3 nucleotides are TGTGCCAGCAGTTCAGGACTGGACCGAAGCACAGATACGCAGTATTTT.

The rearrangement links TRBV5-1 to TRBJ2-7; 11 nucleotides match TRBD2. V was pared by 0 bases and J by 5 bases, with 4 bases of the junction left unmatched. Germline V gene sequence: CDR1 SGHRS, CDR2 YFSETQ. The CDR3 sequence is 15 residues long. The CDR3 sequence is CASSLVLAGEDEQYF. CDR3 bases: TGCGCCAGCAGCTTGGTACTAGCGGGAGAAGACGAGCAGTACTTC.

This chain joins TRBV6-5 and TRBJ2-6; TRBD2 is a possible D gene (6 bases). CDR1 is MNHEY, CDR2 SVGAGI, per germline. The CDR3 totals 16 residues. Trimming stripped 4 bases from V and 0 bases from J, with 10 bases between. CDR3 in DNA: TGTGCCAGCAGTTTGCGGGAAAACTCTGGGGCCAACGTCCTGACTTTC. It translates to CASSLRENSGANVLTF.

This rearrangement joins TRBV5-1 to TRBJ2-7, with 10 bases lining up with TRBD1. The junction had 7 bases not matched to a gene; V was cut back by 7 bases and J by 3 bases. This CDR3 has 14 amino acids. Germline values: CDR1 SGHRS, CDR2 YFSETQ. The CDR3, as DNA: TGCGCCAGCGGGGCGGACAGGGGGTACTACGAGCAGTACTTC. This encodes CASGADRGYYEQYF.

The rearrangement uses TRBV7-8 and TRBJ2-1, with 10 bases lining up with TRBD1. The CDR3 sequence is 15 residues long. V was clipped by 5 bases and J by 6 bases; unmatched bases: 7. CDR1 and CDR2 from the germline V gene are SGHVS and FQNEAQ. Here the CDR3 reads CASSHPGQGSNEQFF. CDR3 nucleotides: TGTGCCAGCAGCCACCCGGGACAGGGGTCCAATGAGCAGTTCTTC.